This T cell receptor beta chain was identified during a study of cytomegalovirus exposure and HLA in healthy donors. Turning to the study itself: Previous work identified 120 million or so unique TCR beta sequences from about 179 million T cells. Overall study results and limits: Follow-up analysis later connected one missense variant in DCLRE1C with trimming of TCR beta V- and J-genes.

Between the trimmed V and J ends, which lost 1 base and 8 bases, there was a span of 11 bases. Germline loops: CDR1 SGHDN, CDR2 FVKESK. The CDR3 is 13 residues long. Primers included in the PCR were 60 Vbeta and 13 Jbeta primers. The protocol was immunoSEQ multiplex PCR, while the TCRdb copy is restricted to in-frame clones and leaves out a portion. The sample shows 110,000 to 150,000 clones, over 70% of them seen only once. As to this clone: The antigen remains unidentified.

Sequencing input: PBMCs. The chain employs TRBV14 and TRBJ1-2; possible D gene TRBD1, 5 bases. The sequence came from a man aged 18 to 29 in good health and CMV-seronegative. CDR3 nucleotides: TGTGCCAGCAGCCAAGGACAGAACAGCGGCTACACCTTC. The encoded protein is CASSQGQNSGYTF.